The T cell receptor beta chain under discussion was sequenced for a study of shared clonotypes between healthy human individuals (dated by TCRdb to 2018 to 2021). Background for the entire study: The cohort included three men and a couple of women between 18 and 49 years of age. To estimate repertoire size and how much clonotypes are shared between individuals, the study performed deep sequencing of blood TCR repertoires from 4 to 6 healthy adults. For each donor, three plates each were used for CD4 naive and CD4 memory, two plates were used for CD8 naive, and one plate was used for CD8 memory. To increase sequencing depth and limit assay-specific biases, different laboratories used diverse techniques to prepare libraries and sequence TCR repertoires. Between about 0.8 and 9.5 billion PBMCs per donor were obtained by leukapheresis.

Donors were healthy HIV-negative adults with no recently reported acute infections or vaccinations. Every donor was a Caucasian adult residing in Nashville, Tennessee, USA. CD4+ T cells were enriched through magnetic negative selection, after which naive cells were positively selected on CD45RA and the remaining negative fraction served as the memory subset. Blood was collected by leukapheresis, and PBMCs were isolated by Ficoll-Histopaque density gradient centrifugation and then cryopreserved in liquid nitrogen vapor phase. Analytical flow cytometry was used to check the purity and quantity of every magnetically sorted T cell population. From each sorted fraction, genomic DNA was isolated and quantified by UV absorbance on a Nanodrop 2000c. TCR CDR3 regions were amplified from genomic DNA by multiplex PCR using the deep immunoSEQ assay. For each cell subset, the extracted genomic DNA was distributed evenly across all wells of several immunoSEQ 96-well plates, and each plate served as one replicate. For sorted subsets, around 0.2 ug of genomic DNA, equivalent to 25,000 to 30,000 T cell genomes, went into each replicate PCR. The purified libraries were quantified using a Qubit 3.0 fluorometer, sized with a Bioanalyzer 2100, and then quantified again using the KAPA Library Quantification kit. A separate single-read 150-cycle Illumina NextSeq 550 flow cell was used to sequence each immunoSEQ 96-well plate. In the source study's methods: Because the immunoSEQ output included only junctional sequences and no quality scores, the filtering could not be the same as the filtering used for full-length reads. Sequences were annotated with PyIR, a Python wrapper for IgBLAST v1.9, and V/J genes and CDR3 were assigned using IMGT germline references. Reads were filtered out if the reads had weak V/J assignments (E-value above 1e-6), no CDR3, stop codons, out-of-frame junctions, or ambiguous translated residues. V3J clonotypes were defined by identical inferred V gene, J gene, and CDR3 amino acid sequence. The percentage overlap between two repertoires was calculated by dividing the number of shared unique clonotypes by the size of the smaller repertoire. Three approaches were used to assess repertoire richness: RTK rarefaction, the Chao1 estimator, and Recon v2.1 estimates of unobserved clonotypes. Generation probabilities were computed with OLGA for all TCRbeta clonotypes obtained by the gDNA method from a few donors. TCRdb holds this immuneACCESS table with in-frame rearrangements only. Some clones are missing; in checked studies, unresolved V genes explain under half, and the rest has no known cause. Clone size and V and J calls were adopted from that table, with D and trimming inferred from the DNA. Present in this sample are about 1 million clones, 65% to 80% of which were seen just once. The top ten clones comprise about 1.5% of the sample.

At the junction V is shortened by 0 bases and J by 2 bases, with 11 bases in between. The CDR3 sequence holds 16 residues, the cysteine and phenylalanine included. Left in the record is the CDR3 DNA by itself, 48 bases read in frame from the first base. CDR1 and CDR2 were assigned from the germline V gene as MGHRA and YSYEKL. As to this clone: No antigen is known for it. Within one base of it there is no much larger clone, and no base qualities were kept. Other DNA sequences in this specimen translate into the identical CDR3.

Study-wide conclusions, independent of this receptor: Sharing across a few donors was observed for about 4.8% of naive CD4, 3% to 3.5% of naive CD8, around 2.5% of memory CD4, and roughly 0.4% of memory CD8 clonotypes. Pairwise subsampling led to the expectation that sequencing depth would affect the degree of clonotype sharing among donors. Estimated clonotype richness was generally larger for naive than for memory subsets. Even with the large sequencing depth, rarefaction of the sorted-subset datasets indicated that sequencing was incomplete. Sampling was restricted to blood, and TCR repertoires in tissue are likely to differ from TCR repertoires in blood. The small number of donors limited the genetic and exposure-history diversity represented. Compared with non-shared clonotypes, the clonotypes found in all four sorted-subset donors had higher generation probabilities.

The sequencing sample was made of memory CD4+ T cells sorted from blood. Reading the label with the study, this specimen's cell subset or site is: CD45RA-negative fraction. The clonotype originates from a young man in good health. Recombination joined TRBV4-1 with TRBJ1-5; perhaps TRBD1 is the D gene, with 5 bases matching. The sequence in DNA is TGCGCCAGCAGCCAAGATGGGGGGATTGGCAATCAGCCCCAGCATTTT. It encodes CASSQDGGIGNQPQHF.